This is a list of T cell receptor beta chains from one sample in a study of STAT5B mutations in CD4+ large granular lymphocyte leukemia. Assay: immunoSEQ multiplex PCR; the TCRdb copy retains only in-frame clones and omits some. Of about 48,000 clones in the sample, roughly three quarters were seen once. Sequencing was carried out using CD4+ T cells from blood buffy coats. Receptor source: a human donor in good health. Each CDR3 is given with its conserved first and last residue. Each record gives: V gene, J gene, D gene, clone size, CDR3 protein, CDR3 DNA. A D gene is named only where the DNA matches it firmly. A row's size may be missing; if present it is once, few, many or a size class.

V: TRBV28
J: TRBJ1-6
D: .
size: once
CDR3: CASSLNTGGSVYNSPLHF
DNA: TGTGCCAGCAGTTTAAACACGGGGGGGTCAGTCTATAATTCACCCCTCCACTTT

V: TRBV28
J: TRBJ2-5
D: .
size: .
CDR3: CASSFGSQETQYF
DNA: TGTGCCAGCAGTTTCGGGAGTCAAGAGACCCAGTACTTC

V: TRBV6-1
J: TRBJ1-6
D: .
size: .
CDR3: CASSGFPGGNNSPLHF
DNA: TGTGCCAGCAGTGGTTTCCCGGGAGGAAATAATTCACCCCTCCACTTT

V: TRBV11-2
J: TRBJ1-1
D: .
size: .
CDR3: CASSPGRHEAFF
DNA: TGTGCCAGCAGCCCGGGGAGACACGAAGCTTTCTTT

V: TRBV15
J: TRBJ2-1
D: .
size: .
CDR3: CATSSPGSGTNEQFF
DNA: TGTGCCACCAGCTCCCCTGGGTCAGGTACCAATGAGCAGTTCTTC

V: TRBV6-5
J: TRBJ1-6
D: .
size: .
CDR3: CASRQQGLNSPLHF
DNA: TGTGCCAGCAGGCAACAGGGTCTGAATTCACCCCTCCACTTT

V: TRBV30
J: TRBJ2-7
D: TRBD1
size: .
CDR3: CAWSVLGQGAKGYEQYF
DNA: TGTGCCTGGAGTGTACTGGGACAGGGGGCGAAGGGTTACGAGCAGTACTTC

V: TRBV18
J: TRBJ1-1
D: .
size: .
CDR3: CASSPPFQGESTEAFF
DNA: TGTGCCAGCTCACCACCGTTCCAGGGAGAGTCGACTGAAGCTTTCTTT

V: TRBV13
J: TRBJ1-1
D: .
size: .
CDR3: CASTPWGRTEAFF
DNA: TGTGCCAGCACCCCATGGGGAAGGACTGAAGCTTTCTTT

V: TRBV5-4
J: TRBJ1-4
D: .
size: once
CDR3: CASSLAGAVEEQKLFF
DNA: TGTGCCAGCAGCTTGGCCGGGGCAGTCGAAGAACAAAAACTGTTTTTT

V: TRBV7-3
J: TRBJ1-2
D: TRBD1
size: .
CDR3: CASSSHQGGTGDGYTF
DNA: TGTGCCAGCAGCTCCCACCAAGGCGGGACAGGGGATGGCTACACCTTC

V: TRBV6-5
J: TRBJ1-1
D: TRBD1
size: .
CDR3: CASSYATGMNTEAFF
DNA: TGTGCCAGCAGTTACGCGACAGGGATGAACACTGAAGCTTTCTTT

V: TRBV19
J: TRBJ2-3
D: TRBD2
size: .
CDR3: CATRAGGSTDTQYF
DNA: TGTGCCACTCGAGCGGGGGGATCCACAGATACGCAGTATTTT

V: TRBV27
J: TRBJ2-1
D: .
size: .
CDR3: CASRKDRTGFTYNEQFF
DNA: TGTGCCAGCAGGAAAGACAGAACAGGGTTTACCTACAATGAGCAGTTCTTC

V: TRBV7-9
J: TRBJ2-5
D: .
size: .
CDR3: CASSPRIQETQYF
DNA: TGTGCCAGCAGCCCCCGAATCCAAGAGACCCAGTACTTC

V: TRBV5-4
J: TRBJ2-1
D: TRBD2
size: .
CDR3: CATRPTSGGESSYNEQFF
DNA: TGTGCCACACGACCCACTAGCGGGGGAGAGAGCTCCTACAATGAGCAGTTCTTC

V: TRBV5-6
J: TRBJ2-4
D: TRBD1
size: .
CDR3: CASSFYSPGQGRKNIQYF
DNA: TGTGCCAGCAGCTTTTACTCCCCGGGACAGGGAAGAAAAAACATTCAGTACTTC

V: TRBV5-1
J: TRBJ1-5
D: TRBD1
size: .
CDR3: CASSLTGEPNQPQHF
DNA: TGCGCCAGCAGCCTCACAGGGGAGCCGAATCAGCCCCAGCATTTT

V: TRBV2
J: TRBJ2-3
D: .
size: .
CDR3: CASSDLVAGTDTQYF
DNA: TGTGCCAGCAGTGACCTGGTGGCGGGCACAGATACGCAGTATTTT

V: TRBV5-1
J: TRBJ1-2
D: .
size: .
CDR3: CASSWTARDYGYTF
DNA: TGCGCCAGCAGCTGGACAGCCCGGGACTATGGCTACACCTTC

V: TRBV19
J: TRBJ1-4
D: .
size: few
CDR3: CASSSPGQATNEKLFF
DNA: TGTGCCAGTAGTTCGCCGGGACAAGCAACTAATGAAAAACTGTTTTTT

V: TRBV10-3
J: TRBJ2-3
D: .
size: .
CDR3: CAITEPNRGLGTDTQYF
DNA: TGTGCCATCACCGAGCCGAACAGGGGACTCGGCACAGATACGCAGTATTTT

V: TRBV27
J: TRBJ2-2
D: TRBD1
size: few
CDR3: CASRGTVSTGELFF
DNA: TGTGCCAGCAGAGGGACAGTGAGCACCGGGGAGCTGTTTTTT

V: TRBV18
J: TRBJ1-5
D: .
size: .
CDR3: CASSPLSTGNQPQHF
DNA: TGTGCCAGCTCACCACTCAGTACAGGCAATCAGCCCCAGCATTTT

V: TRBV6-6
J: TRBJ1-1
D: TRBD1
size: few
CDR3: CASSPSDRHSNTEAFF
DNA: TGTGCCAGCAGTCCCTCGGACAGGCACTCGAACACTGAAGCTTTCTTT

V: TRBV7-9
J: TRBJ1-4
D: TRBD1
size: .
CDR3: CASSGPEPGTGKEKLFF
DNA: TGTGCCAGCAGCGGTCCTGAGCCCGGGACAGGGAAAGAAAAACTGTTTTTT

V: TRBV28
J: TRBJ2-1
D: .
size: .
CDR3: CAGGGEGGYNEQFF
DNA: TGTGCCGGCGGCGGGGAGGGGGGCTACAATGAGCAGTTCTTC

V: TRBV30
J: TRBJ2-5
D: .
size: few
CDR3: CAWSVAETQYF
DNA: TGTGCCTGGAGTGTAGCCGAGACCCAGTACTTC

V: TRBV19
J: TRBJ2-2
D: .
size: .
CDR3: CASSDRTTGELFF
DNA: TGTGCCAGTAGCGACAGGACTACCGGGGAGCTGTTTTTT

V: TRBV7-2
J: TRBJ2-5
D: .
size: .
CDR3: CASSLVGGAFQETQYF
DNA: TGTGCCAGCAGCTTAGTAGGGGGGGCCTTCCAAGAGACCCAGTACTTC

V: TRBV18
J: TRBJ2-6
D: TRBD2
size: .
CDR3: CASSPAGAGANVLTF
DNA: TGTGCCAGCTCACCCGCGGGGGCTGGGGCCAACGTCCTGACTTTC

V: TRBV4-2
J: TRBJ2-3
D: .
size: .
CDR3: CASSQGSGARTDTQYF
DNA: TGTGCCAGCAGCCAAGGCTCGGGGGCCCGCACAGATACGCAGTATTTT